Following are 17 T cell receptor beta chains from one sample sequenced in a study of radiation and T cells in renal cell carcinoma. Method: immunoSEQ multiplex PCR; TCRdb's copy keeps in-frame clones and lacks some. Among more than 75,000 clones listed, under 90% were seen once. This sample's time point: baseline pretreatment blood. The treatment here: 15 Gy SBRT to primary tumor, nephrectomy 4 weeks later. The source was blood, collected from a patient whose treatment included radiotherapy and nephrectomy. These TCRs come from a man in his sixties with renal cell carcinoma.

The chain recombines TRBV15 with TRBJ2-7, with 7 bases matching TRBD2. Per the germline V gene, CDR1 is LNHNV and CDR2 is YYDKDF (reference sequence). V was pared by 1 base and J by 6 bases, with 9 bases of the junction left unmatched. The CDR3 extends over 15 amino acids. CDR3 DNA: TGTGCCACCAGCAGAGTGGTCGGGGGGACGGGCGAGCAGTACTTC. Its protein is CATSRVVGGTGEQYF.

CDR3 in DNA: TGTGCCAGCAGCCCCGGACGGTTTTACGAGCAGTACTTC. This gives the protein CASSPGRFYEQYF. This rearrangement joins TRBV28 to TRBJ2-7; no definite D call. The CDR3 length is 13 residues. The germline V and J ends were trimmed by 6 bases and 4 bases, with 13 bases remaining between them. Germline CDR1 MDHEN, CDR2 SYDVKM.

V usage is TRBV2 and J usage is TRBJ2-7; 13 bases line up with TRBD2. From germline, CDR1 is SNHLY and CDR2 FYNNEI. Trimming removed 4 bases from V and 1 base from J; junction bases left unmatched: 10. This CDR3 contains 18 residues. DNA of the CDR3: TGTGCCAGCAGTGTGGTGGGGTGGGGACTAGCGGGGTCCTACGAGCAGTACTTC. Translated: CASSVVGWGLAGSYEQYF. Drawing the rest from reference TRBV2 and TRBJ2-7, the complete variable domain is EPEVTQTPSHQVTQMGQEVILRCVPISNHLYFYWYRQILGQKVEFLVSFYNNEISEKSEIFDDQFSVERPDGSNFTLKIRSTKLEDSAMYFCASSVVGWGLAGSYEQYFGPGTRLTVT.

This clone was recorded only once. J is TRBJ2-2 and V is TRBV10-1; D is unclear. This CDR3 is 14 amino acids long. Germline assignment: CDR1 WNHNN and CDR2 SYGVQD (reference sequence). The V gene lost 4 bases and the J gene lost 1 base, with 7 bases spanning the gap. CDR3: CASSVGKNTGELFF. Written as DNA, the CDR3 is TGCGCCAGCAGTGTGGGCAAGAACACCGGGGAGCTGTTTTTT.

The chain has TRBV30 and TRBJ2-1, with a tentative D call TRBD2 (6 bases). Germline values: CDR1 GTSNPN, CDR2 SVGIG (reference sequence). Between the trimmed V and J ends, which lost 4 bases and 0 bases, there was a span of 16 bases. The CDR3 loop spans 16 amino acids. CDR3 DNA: TGTGCCTGGACCGCCCTGCGGGGCAGCTCCTACAATGAGCAGTTCTTC. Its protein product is CAWTALRGSSYNEQFF.

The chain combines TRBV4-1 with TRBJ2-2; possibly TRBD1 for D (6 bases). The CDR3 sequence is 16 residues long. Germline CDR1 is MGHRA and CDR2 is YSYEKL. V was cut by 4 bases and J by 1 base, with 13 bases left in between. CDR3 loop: CASSRTGHMNTGELFF. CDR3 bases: TGCGCCAGCAGCCGAACGGGACATATGAACACCGGGGAGCTGTTTTTT.

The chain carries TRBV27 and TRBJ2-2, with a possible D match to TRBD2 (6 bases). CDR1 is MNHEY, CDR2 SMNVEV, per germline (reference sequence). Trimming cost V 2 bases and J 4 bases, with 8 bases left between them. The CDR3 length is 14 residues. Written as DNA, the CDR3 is TGTGCCAGCAGTTTAGGGGGGATCACCGGGGAGCTGTTTTTT. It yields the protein CASSLGGITGELFF.

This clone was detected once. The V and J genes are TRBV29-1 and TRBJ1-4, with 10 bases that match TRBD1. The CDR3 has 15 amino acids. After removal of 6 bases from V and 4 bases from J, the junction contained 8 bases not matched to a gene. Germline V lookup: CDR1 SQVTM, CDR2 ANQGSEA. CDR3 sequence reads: CSVTLTGGLNEKLFF. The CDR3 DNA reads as TGCAGCGTGACCCTGACAGGGGGCCTTAATGAAAAACTGTTTTTT.

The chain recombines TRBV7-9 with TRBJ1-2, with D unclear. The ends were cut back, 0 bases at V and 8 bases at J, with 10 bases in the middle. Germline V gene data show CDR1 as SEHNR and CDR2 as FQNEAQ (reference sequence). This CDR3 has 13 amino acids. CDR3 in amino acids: CASSLASVRGYTF. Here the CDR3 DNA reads TGTGCCAGCAGCTTAGCGTCTGTAAGGGGCTACACCTTC.

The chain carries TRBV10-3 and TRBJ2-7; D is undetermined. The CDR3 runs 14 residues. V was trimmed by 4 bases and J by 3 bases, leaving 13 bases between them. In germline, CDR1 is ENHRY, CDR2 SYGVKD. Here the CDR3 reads CAISVDTQIYEQYF. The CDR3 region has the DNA TGTGCCATCAGTGTTGACACGCAAATCTACGAGCAGTACTTC.

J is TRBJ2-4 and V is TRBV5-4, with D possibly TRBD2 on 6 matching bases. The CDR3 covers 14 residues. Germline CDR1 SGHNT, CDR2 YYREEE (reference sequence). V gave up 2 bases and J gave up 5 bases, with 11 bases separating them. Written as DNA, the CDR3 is TGTGCCAGCAGCTTAGCGGGCCTAGAAAACATTCAGTACTTC. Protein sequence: CASSLAGLENIQYF.

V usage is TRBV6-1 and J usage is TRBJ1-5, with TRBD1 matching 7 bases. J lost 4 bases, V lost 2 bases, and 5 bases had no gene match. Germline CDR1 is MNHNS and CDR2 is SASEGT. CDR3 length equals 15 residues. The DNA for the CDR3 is TGTGCCAGCAGTGAATACGCAGGGGGGAATCAGCCCCAGCATTTT. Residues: CASSEYAGGNQPQHF.

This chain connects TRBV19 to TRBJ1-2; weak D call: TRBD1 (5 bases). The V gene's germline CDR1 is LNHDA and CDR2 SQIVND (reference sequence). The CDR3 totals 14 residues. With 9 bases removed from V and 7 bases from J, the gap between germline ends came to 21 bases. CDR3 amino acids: CASSPAGVNGGYTF. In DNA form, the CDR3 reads TGTGCCAGCAGCCCGGCGGGGGTAAACGGTGGCTACACCTTC. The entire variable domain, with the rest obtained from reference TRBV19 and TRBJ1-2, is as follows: DGGITQSPKYLFRKEGQNVTLSCEQNLNHDAMYWYRQDPGQGLRLIYYSQIVNDFQKGDIAEGYSVSREKKESFPLTVTSAQKNPTAFYLCASSPAGVNGGYTFGSGTRLTVV.

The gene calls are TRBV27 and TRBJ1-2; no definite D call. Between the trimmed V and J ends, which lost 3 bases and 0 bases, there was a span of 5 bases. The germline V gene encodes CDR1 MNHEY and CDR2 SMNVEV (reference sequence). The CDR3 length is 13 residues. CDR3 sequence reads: CASSFGANYGYTF. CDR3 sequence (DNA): TGTGCCAGCAGTTTCGGGGCTAACTATGGCTACACCTTC.

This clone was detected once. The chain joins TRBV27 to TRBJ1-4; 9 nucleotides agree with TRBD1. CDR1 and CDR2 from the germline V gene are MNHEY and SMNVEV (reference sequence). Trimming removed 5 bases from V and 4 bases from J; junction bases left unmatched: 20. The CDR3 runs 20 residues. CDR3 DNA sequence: TGTGCCAGCAGTGGAACCGGGACAGGGCTGTCCCGTGTGATTAATGAAAAACTGTTTTTT. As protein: CASSGTGTGLSRVINEKLFF.

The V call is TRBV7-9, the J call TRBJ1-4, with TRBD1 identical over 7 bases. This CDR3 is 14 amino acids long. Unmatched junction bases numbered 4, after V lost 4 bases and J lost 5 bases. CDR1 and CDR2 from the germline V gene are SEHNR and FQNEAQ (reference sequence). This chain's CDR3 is CASSWGQINEKLFF. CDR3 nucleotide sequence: TGTGCCAGCAGCTGGGGACAGATCAATGAAAAACTGTTTTTT.

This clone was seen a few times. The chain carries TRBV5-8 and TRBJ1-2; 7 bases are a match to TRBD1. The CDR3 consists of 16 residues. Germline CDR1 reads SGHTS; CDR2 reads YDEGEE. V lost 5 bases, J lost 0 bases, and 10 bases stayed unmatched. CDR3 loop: CASRRGQAESNYGYTF. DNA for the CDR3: TGTGCCAGCAGACGTGGACAGGCGGAATCTAACTATGGCTACACCTTC.